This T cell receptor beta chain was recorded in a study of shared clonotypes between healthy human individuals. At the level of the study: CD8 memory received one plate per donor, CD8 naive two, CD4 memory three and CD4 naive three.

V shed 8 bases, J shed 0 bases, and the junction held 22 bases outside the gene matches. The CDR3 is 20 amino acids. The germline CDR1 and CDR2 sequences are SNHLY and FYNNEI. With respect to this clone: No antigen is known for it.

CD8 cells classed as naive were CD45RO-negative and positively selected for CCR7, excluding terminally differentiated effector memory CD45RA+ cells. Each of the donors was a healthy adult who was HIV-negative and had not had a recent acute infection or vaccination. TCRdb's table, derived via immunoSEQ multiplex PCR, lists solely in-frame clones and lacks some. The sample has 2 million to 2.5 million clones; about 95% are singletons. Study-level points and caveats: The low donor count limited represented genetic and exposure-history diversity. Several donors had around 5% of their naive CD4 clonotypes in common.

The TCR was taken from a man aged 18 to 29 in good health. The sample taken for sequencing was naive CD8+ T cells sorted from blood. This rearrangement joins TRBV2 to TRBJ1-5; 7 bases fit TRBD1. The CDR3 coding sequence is TGTGCCAGCTTTACAGACAGGGTAGGAGATCGGGCGTATAGCAATCAGCCCCAGCATTTT. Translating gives CASFTDRVGDRAYSNQPQHF.